The clone carrying this T cell receptor beta chain was seen only once. Its cognate antigen is unknown. This entry comes from a study of blood T cells in healthy people across ages. Points from the study as a whole: Shifts in expanded clonotypes may have been confounded by donor CMV status, which was unknown.

Germline assignment: CDR1 MNHGY and CDR2 SAAAGT. Trimming took 11 bases from V and 6 from J, leaving 16 bases between them. The CDR3 has 12 residues. Next came a second PCR, run for roughly 6 to 11 cycles, which used a sample-barcoded 5' primer along with a J-beta primer mix. Every cDNA molecule bore a tag from a template-switch adaptor containing 12 random nucleotides. In TCRdb, the 5' RACE reads were re-called with MiXCR into one record per CDR3 protein. This table has almost 800,000 distinct CDR3 sequences, about three fifths appearing once. Sample donors were healthy Caucasian individuals that came from Russia, aged about 6 to 100. The authors extracted at least 5 micrograms of total RNA per sample.

This chain uses TRBV6-8 with TRBJ2-5, with D possibly TRBD2 on 6 matching bases. This clonotype was sampled from a man aged 25-40 years in good health. Sequenced material: blood. The CDR3 spells CACLAPVKTQYF. The CDR3 DNA follows: TGTGCCTGCCTAGCGCCAGTAAAGACCCAGTACTTC.